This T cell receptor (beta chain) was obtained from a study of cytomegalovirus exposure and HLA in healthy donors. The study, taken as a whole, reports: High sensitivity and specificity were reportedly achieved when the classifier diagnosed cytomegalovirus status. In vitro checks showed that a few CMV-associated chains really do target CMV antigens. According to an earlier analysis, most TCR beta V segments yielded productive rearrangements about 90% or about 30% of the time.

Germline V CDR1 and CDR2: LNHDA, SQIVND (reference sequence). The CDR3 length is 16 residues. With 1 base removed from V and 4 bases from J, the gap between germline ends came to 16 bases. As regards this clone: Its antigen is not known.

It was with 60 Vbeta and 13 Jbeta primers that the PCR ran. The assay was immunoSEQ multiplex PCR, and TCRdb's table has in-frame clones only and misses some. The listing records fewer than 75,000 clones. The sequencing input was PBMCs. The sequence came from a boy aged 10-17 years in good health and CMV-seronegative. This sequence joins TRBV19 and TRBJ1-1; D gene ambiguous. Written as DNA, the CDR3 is TGTGCCAGTAGTATAGCGTCCCCCCTAGTGAGCACTGAAGCTTTCTTT. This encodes CASSIASPLVSTEAFF.